This TCR beta chain was sequenced for a study of blood T cell repertoires in COVID-19. Produced via immunoSEQ multiplex PCR; TCRdb's table is partial and in-frame only. The sample contains roughly 180,000 clones, approximately 85% of which appear only once. V was shortened by 8 bases and J by 7 bases, with 23 bases between the two germline ends. The CDR3 is made up of 15 amino acids. The germline V gene encodes CDR1 LGHDT and CDR2 YNNKEL (reference sequence). The sequencing sample was made of peripheral blood. The receptor's source is a woman aged 55-69 years with acute or convalescent COVID-19. This chain uses TRBV3-1 (or the pseudogene TRBV3-2) with TRBJ2-5, with D possibly TRBD1 on 7 matching bases. CDR3 protein: CASLGFGQGGTTQYF. CDR3 DNA sequence: TGTGCCAGCTTAGGGTTCGGGCAGGGGGGAACGACCCAGTACTTC.